These 26 T cell receptor beta chains came from one sample sequenced in a study of T cells in localized non-small cell lung cancer. The assay was immunoSEQ multiplex PCR, and TCRdb's table has in-frame clones only and misses some. Here the sample spans 45,000 to 60,000 clones, around 83% being singletons. This material consisted of PBMCs, taken before any cancer treatment. Receptor source: a man aged 35-75 years with stage II lung adenocarcinoma.

In its sample, this clone was seen once. This chain uses TRBV5-1 with TRBJ1-6, with unresolved D. The CDR3 is made up of 14 amino acids. The germline V gene encodes CDR1 SGHRS and CDR2 YFSETQ. Trimming took off 0 bases at V and 6 bases at J, with 7 bases between the two ends. In DNA, the CDR3 is TGCGCCAGCAGCTTGGGGGCGGTTAATTCACCCCTCCACTTT. Translation gives CASSLGAVNSPLHF.

J is TRBJ1-6 and V is TRBV28, with 7 bases lining up with TRBD1. After removal of 3 bases from V and 7 bases from J, the junction contained 6 bases not matched to a gene. This CDR3 is 15 amino acids long. Germline V gene data show CDR1 as MDHEN and CDR2 as SYDVKM. The CDR3, as DNA: TGTGCCAGCAGTTTGGGCAGGGGGAGGAATTCACCCCTCCACTTT. This translates into CASSLGRGRNSPLHF.

The chain uses TRBV4-1 and TRBJ2-3, with a tentative D call TRBD2 (7 bases). This CDR3 spans 17 amino acids. V gave up 4 bases and J gave up 3 bases, with 20 bases separating them. Germline lookup yields CDR1 MGHRA and CDR2 YSYEKL. The CDR3 loop reads CASSPPLGGATTDTQYF. The CDR3 DNA reads as TGCGCCAGCAGCCCCCCTTTGGGGGGGGCAACGACAGATACGCAGTATTTT.

The chain employs TRBV28 and TRBJ1-5, with 8 nucleotides matching TRBD1. The CDR3 is 15 residues long. The ends lost 4 bases at V and 4 bases at J; junction bases unmatched: 6. Germline V gene lookup returns CDR1 MDHEN and CDR2 SYDVKM. CDR3 sequence reads: CASSSTGGRNQPQHF. The CDR3 DNA is TGTGCCAGCAGTTCAACAGGGGGAAGGAATCAGCCCCAGCATTTT.

This clone occurred a few times. The genes are TRBV2 and TRBJ2-7; 8 bases map to TRBD2. The V segment lost 6 bases and the J segment 2 bases; nucleotides outside the gene matches: 9. The germline V gene encodes CDR1 SNHLY and CDR2 FYNNEI. The length of the CDR3 is 15 residues. CDR3 sequence: CASRREIAGTYEQYF. The CDR3 DNA follows: TGTGCCAGCAGAAGAGAGATAGCGGGGACCTACGAGCAGTACTTC.

CDR3: CASSTGGQETQYF. In nucleotides, the CDR3 is TGTGCCAGCAGTACAGGGGGCCAAGAGACCCAGTACTTC. The chain is built from TRBV2 and TRBJ2-5; 8 nucleotides line up with TRBD1. The CDR3 sequence is 13 residues long. The V segment lost 5 bases and the J segment 1 base; nucleotides outside the gene matches: 0. Germline CDR1 SNHLY, CDR2 FYNNEI.

The chain recombines TRBV7-6 with TRBJ1-1, with D tentatively TRBD1 (5 bases). The V gene lost 4 bases and the J gene lost 2 bases, with 11 bases spanning the gap. The CDR3 has 14 amino acids. Germline V gives CDR1 SGHVS, CDR2 FNYEAQ. The CDR3 sequence: CASSSTATNTEAFF. CDR3 DNA sequence: TGTGCCAGCAGCTCGACAGCCACTAACACTGAAGCTTTCTTT.

Turning to this clone: Distinct nucleotide sequences in the sample also encode this CDR3. The CDR3 bases are TGTGCCAGCAGCTTAGGACAGGGAGGAGAAAAACTGTTTTTT. Protein: CASSLGQGGEKLFF. The chain employs TRBV7-9 and TRBJ1-4, with 7 bases fitting TRBD1. The V and J ends lost 1 base and 8 bases, in that order; junction bases with no gene match: 4. The CDR3 spans 14 residues. Per germline, CDR1 SEHNR and CDR2 FQNEAQ (reference sequence).

The gene calls are TRBV9 and TRBJ2-3; 7 bases are a match to TRBD1. The CDR3 is 15 amino acids. Germline V gene data show CDR1 as SGDLS and CDR2 as YYNGEE. The ends lost 0 bases at V and 2 bases at J; junction bases unmatched: 3. The CDR3 protein is CASSVAGTDTDTQYF. For the CDR3, the DNA is TGTGCCAGCAGCGTAGCTGGGACAGACACAGATACGCAGTATTTT.

This clone ranks as medium-sized. The chain uses TRBV6-5 and TRBJ1-3; tentative D call: TRBD1 (6 bases). The CDR3 is 16 residues long. Trimming took off 3 bases at V and 4 bases at J, with 16 bases between the two ends. The germline gives CDR1 MNHEY, CDR2 SVGAGI. The CDR3 DNA is TGTGCCAGCAGTTATTCCAGGGGAGGAATAGGAAACACCATATATTTT. Its translation: CASSYSRGGIGNTIYF.

V gene TRBV5-4 combines with J gene TRBJ1-1; no clear D. V was shortened by 4 bases and J by 2 bases, with 3 bases between the two germline ends. Germline loops: CDR1 SGHNT, CDR2 YYREEE (reference sequence). The CDR3 length is 11 residues. The DNA for the CDR3 is TGTGCCAGCAGCGATAACACTGAAGCTTTCTTT. Protein product: CASSDNTEAFF.

The rearrangement joins TRBV7-8 to TRBJ2-3; possible D gene TRBD1, 5 bases. Germline-derived CDR1 and CDR2 are SGHVS and FQNEAQ. Trimming removed 1 base from V and 3 bases from J, with 5 bases in between. The CDR3 sequence is 13 residues long. Here the CDR3 reads CASSLGTTDTQYF. DNA for the CDR3: TGTGCCAGCAGCTTAGGGACAACAGATACGCAGTATTTT.

The J gene is TRBJ2-4, the V gene TRBV15; 7 nucleotides agree with TRBD1. The V gene end was trimmed by 3 bases and the J gene end by 3 bases; junction bases not matched to a gene: 11. Per the germline V gene, CDR1 is LNHNV and CDR2 is YYDKDF (reference sequence). The CDR3 is 17 residues long. Written as DNA, the CDR3 is TGTGCCACCAGCAGGGAGAGACAGGGATCTAACAAAAACATTCAGTACTTC. This translates into CATSRERQGSNKNIQYF.

CDR3 sequence reads: CSVASGGPNTGELFF. CDR3 in DNA: TGCAGCGTGGCTAGCGGGGGGCCCAACACCGGGGAGCTGTTTTTT. V usage is TRBV29-1 and J usage is TRBJ2-2; 11 nucleotides agree with TRBD2. Germline-derived CDR1 and CDR2 are SQVTM and ANQGSEA. The trim removed 6 bases at V and 2 bases at J, leaving 5 bases unmatched. The CDR3 loop spans 15 amino acids.

The rearrangement joins TRBV6-5 to TRBJ1-3; D remains unclear. V lost 2 bases, J lost 4 bases, and 0 bases lay in between. CDR3 length: 11 amino acids. CDR1 MNHEY and CDR2 SVGAGI come from the germline V gene. The CDR3 here is CASSYGNTIYF. The CDR3 nucleotides are TGTGCCAGCAGTTACGGAAACACCATATATTTT.

The chain joins TRBV29-1 to TRBJ1-2; D is possibly TRBD1 (5 bases). CDR3 size: 15 residues. The germline CDR1 and CDR2 sequences are SQVTM and ANQGSEA. Trimming removed 5 bases from V and 5 bases from J, with 21 bases in between. The CDR3: CSVRGADAKQYGYTF. The DNA of the CDR3 is TGCAGCGTTAGGGGAGCGGACGCGAAACAATATGGCTACACCTTC. Complete variable domain (other parts from reference TRBV29-1 and TRBJ1-2): SAVISQKPSRDICQRGTSLTIQCQVDSQVTMMFWYRQQPGQSLTLIATANQGSEATYESGFVIDKFPISRPNLTFSTLTVSNMSPEDSSIYLCSVRGADAKQYGYTFGSGTRLTVV.

J is TRBJ2-5 and V is TRBV7-3; the D gene is possibly TRBD1 (5 bases). The V and J ends lost 1 base and 2 bases respectively, with 5 bases between them. This CDR3 comprises 13 residues. Per the germline V gene, CDR1 is SGHTA and CDR2 is FQGTGA. The CDR3: CASSLNRQETQYF. CDR3 DNA: TGTGCCAGCAGCTTAAACAGGCAAGAGACCCAGTACTTC.

The chain is built from TRBV10-2 and TRBJ1-3; the match to TRBD1 covers 7 bases. The CDR3 spans 14 residues. J was trimmed by 4 bases and V by 5 bases; bases with no gene match: 5. From germline, CDR1 is WSHSY and CDR2 SAAADI. The CDR3 DNA follows: TGCGCCAGCAGTTTCCAGGGGGACGGAAACACCATATATTTT. Translation gives CASSFQGDGNTIYF.

The chain recombines TRBV4-1 with TRBJ2-6; D gene ambiguous. The germline gives CDR1 MGHRA, CDR2 YSYEKL. The CDR3 sequence is 15 residues long. Trimming removed 1 base at V and 3 bases at J, with 7 bases between. This CDR3 is CASSQGWIGANVLTF. The CDR3 coding sequence is TGCGCCAGCAGCCAAGGTTGGATTGGGGCCAACGTCCTGACTTTC.

The chain combines TRBV19 with TRBJ1-1; a weak D match, TRBD1 (6 bases). V lost 5 bases and J lost 1, with 11 bases in between. Germline V gene sequence: CDR1 LNHDA, CDR2 SQIVND (reference sequence). The CDR3 totals 14 residues. Written as DNA, the CDR3 is TGTGCCAGTAGTTGGGGGCAGGCGAACACTGAAGCTTTCTTT. This codes for CASSWGQANTEAFF.

The chain joins TRBV30 to TRBJ2-6; possible D gene TRBD1, 5 bases. The CDR3 has 15 amino acids. The germline V gene has CDR1 GTSNPN and CDR2 SVGIG (reference sequence). The ends were cut back, 0 bases at V and 2 bases at J, with 8 bases in the middle. For the CDR3, the DNA is TGTGCCTGGAGTGTACAGGCGGCTGGGGCCAACGTCCTGACTTTC. Amino acids: CAWSVQAAGANVLTF.

The chain uses TRBV9 and TRBJ2-2; D is unresolved. Germline loops: CDR1 SGDLS, CDR2 YYNGEE. With 3 bases removed from V and 6 bases from J, the gap between germline ends came to 18 bases. The CDR3 runs to 16 residues. The CDR3 reads CASSASPIHSPGELFF. As DNA, the CDR3 is TGTGCCAGCAGCGCTTCCCCAATTCATTCCCCCGGGGAGCTGTTTTTT.

The J gene is TRBJ2-7, the V gene TRBV6-6; D is uncertain. Looked up from germline, CDR1 is MNHNY and CDR2 is SVGAGI (reference sequence). V lost 6 bases to trimming and J lost 1 base, with 7 bases between them. This CDR3 comprises 12 residues. Written as DNA, the CDR3 is TGTGCCAGCAGAGGCGCGTCCTACGAGCAGTACGTC. Translation: CASRGASYEQYV.

As DNA, the CDR3 is TGCGCCAGCAGCTTGCAACAGGGGAACACTGAAGCTTTCTTT. Translation: CASSLQQGNTEAFF. This chain connects TRBV5-1 to TRBJ1-1; D possibly corresponds to TRBD1 (6 bases). The CDR3 has 14 residues. Germline V gene sequence: CDR1 SGHRS, CDR2 YFSETQ. Deletions cut 1 base from V and 1 base from J, with 8 bases between.

The chain recombines TRBV4-1 with TRBJ2-4; TRBD1 might be the D (5 bases). The CDR3 spans 16 residues. CDR1 is MGHRA and CDR2 is YSYEKL in the germline V gene. Between the trimmed V and J ends, which lost 1 base and 5 bases, there was a span of 15 bases. The CDR3 loop reads CASSQGGEVGQNIQYF. The CDR3 DNA is TGCGCCAGCAGCCAAGGGGGCGAAGTCGGGCAAAACATTCAGTACTTC.

V gene TRBV2 combines with J gene TRBJ1-2; no reliable D call. The CDR3 has 13 residues. Germline-derived CDR1 and CDR2 are SNHLY and FYNNEI. Trimming removed 4 bases from V and 4 bases from J, with 10 bases in between. The DNA for the CDR3 is TGTGCCAGCAGTGTCGGTAGGACCTATGGCTACACCTTC. It codes for CASSVGRTYGYTF.